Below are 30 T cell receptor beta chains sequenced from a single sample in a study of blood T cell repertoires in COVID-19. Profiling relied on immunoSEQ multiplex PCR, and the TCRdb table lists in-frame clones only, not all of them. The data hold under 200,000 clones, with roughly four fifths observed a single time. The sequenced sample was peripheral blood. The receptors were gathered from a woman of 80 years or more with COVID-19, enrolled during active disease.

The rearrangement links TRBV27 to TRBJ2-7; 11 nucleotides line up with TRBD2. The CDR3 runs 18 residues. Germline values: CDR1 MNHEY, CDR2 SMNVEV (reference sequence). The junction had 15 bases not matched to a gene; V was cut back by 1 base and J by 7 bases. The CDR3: CASSLLLAGVGGSREQYF. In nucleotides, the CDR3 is TGTGCCAGCAGTTTATTACTAGCGGGAGTGGGGGGCTCGAGAGAGCAGTACTTC.

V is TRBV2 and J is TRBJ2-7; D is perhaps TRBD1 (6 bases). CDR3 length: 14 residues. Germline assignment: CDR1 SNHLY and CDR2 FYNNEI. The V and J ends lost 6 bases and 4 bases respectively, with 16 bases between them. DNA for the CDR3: TGTGCCAGCAGGGTGACAGGCCTTCCGTACGAGCAGTACTTC. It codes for CASRVTGLPYEQYF.

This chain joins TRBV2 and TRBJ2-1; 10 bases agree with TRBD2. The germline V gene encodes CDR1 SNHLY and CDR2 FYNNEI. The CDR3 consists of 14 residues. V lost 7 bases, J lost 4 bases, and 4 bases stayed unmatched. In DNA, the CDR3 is TGTGCCAGCATCCAACTAGCGGGATACAATGAGCAGTTCTTC. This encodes CASIQLAGYNEQFF.

The CDR3 nucleotides are TGTGCCAGCAGCTTGTCCGGACAGGGGAACACTGAAGCTTTCTTT. It translates to CASSLSGQGNTEAFF. The chain employs TRBV5-6 and TRBJ1-1, with TRBD1 matching 8 bases. Trimming removed 1 base from V and 1 base from J; junction bases left unmatched: 3. The CDR3 contains 15 residues. Germline V gene lookup returns CDR1 SGHDT and CDR2 YYEEEE.

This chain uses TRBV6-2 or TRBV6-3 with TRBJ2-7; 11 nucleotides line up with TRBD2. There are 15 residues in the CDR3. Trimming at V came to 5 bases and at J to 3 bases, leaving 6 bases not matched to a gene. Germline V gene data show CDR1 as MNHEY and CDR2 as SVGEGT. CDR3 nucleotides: TGTGCCAGCAGTACTCGGCTAGCGGGGGGCTACGAGCAGTACTTC. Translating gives CASSTRLAGGYEQYF.

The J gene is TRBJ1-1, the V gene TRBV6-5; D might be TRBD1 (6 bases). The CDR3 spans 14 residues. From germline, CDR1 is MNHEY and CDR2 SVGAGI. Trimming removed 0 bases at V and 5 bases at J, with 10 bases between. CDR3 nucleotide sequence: TGTGCCAGCAGTTACTCACAGGGTCGGACTGAAGCTTTCTTT. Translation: CASSYSQGRTEAFF.

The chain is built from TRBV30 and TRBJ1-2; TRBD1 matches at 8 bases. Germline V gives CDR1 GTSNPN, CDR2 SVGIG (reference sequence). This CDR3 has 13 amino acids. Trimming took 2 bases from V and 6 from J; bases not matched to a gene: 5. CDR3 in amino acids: CAWSRDRKNGYTF. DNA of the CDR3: TGTGCCTGGAGTCGGGACAGGAAGAATGGCTACACCTTC.

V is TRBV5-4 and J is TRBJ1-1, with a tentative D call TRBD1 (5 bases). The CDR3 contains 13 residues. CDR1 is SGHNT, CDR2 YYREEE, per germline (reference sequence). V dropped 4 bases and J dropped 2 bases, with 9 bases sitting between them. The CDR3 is CASSGGINTEAFF. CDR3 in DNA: TGTGCCAGCAGCGGGGGGATCAACACTGAAGCTTTCTTT. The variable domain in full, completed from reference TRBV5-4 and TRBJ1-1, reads ETGVTQSPTHLIKTRGQQVTLRCSSQSGHNTVSWYQQALGQGPQFIFQYYREEENGRGNFPPRFSGLQFPNYSSELNVNALELDDSALYLCASSGGINTEAFFGQGTRLTVV.

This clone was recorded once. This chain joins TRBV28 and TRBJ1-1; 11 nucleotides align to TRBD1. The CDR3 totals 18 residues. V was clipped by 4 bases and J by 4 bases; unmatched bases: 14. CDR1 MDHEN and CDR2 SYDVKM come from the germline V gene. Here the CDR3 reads CASSSPVAGQGVATEAFF. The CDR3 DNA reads TGTGCCAGCAGTTCGCCAGTTGCGGGACAGGGGGTGGCCACTGAAGCTTTCTTT.

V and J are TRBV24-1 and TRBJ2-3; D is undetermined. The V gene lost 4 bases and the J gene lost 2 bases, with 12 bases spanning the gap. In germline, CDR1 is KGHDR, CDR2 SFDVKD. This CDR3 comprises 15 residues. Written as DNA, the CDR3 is TGTGCCACCAGTGACCCTAGAAGCGACACAGATACGCAGTATTTT. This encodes CATSDPRSDTDTQYF.

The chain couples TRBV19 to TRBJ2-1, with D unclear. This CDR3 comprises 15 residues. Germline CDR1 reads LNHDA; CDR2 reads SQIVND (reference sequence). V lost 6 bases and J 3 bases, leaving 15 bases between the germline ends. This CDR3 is CASSPSLTFYNEQFF. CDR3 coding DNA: TGTGCCAGTAGCCCTTCGCTTACTTTCTACAATGAGCAGTTCTTC.

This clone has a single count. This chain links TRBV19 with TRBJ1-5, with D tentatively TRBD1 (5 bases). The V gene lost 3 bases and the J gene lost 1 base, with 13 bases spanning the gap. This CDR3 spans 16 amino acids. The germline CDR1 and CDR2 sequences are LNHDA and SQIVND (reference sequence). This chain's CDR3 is CASSIRGGSSNQPQHF. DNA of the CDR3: TGTGCCAGTAGTATTCGGGGGGGGAGCAGCAATCAGCCCCAGCATTTT.

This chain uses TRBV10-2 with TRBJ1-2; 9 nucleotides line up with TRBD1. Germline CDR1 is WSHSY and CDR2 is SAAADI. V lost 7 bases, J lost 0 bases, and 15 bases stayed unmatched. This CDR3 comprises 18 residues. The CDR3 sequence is CASTSGTGLDVANYGYTF. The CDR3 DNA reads TGCGCCAGCACCTCCGGGACAGGGTTAGATGTGGCTAACTATGGCTACACCTTC.

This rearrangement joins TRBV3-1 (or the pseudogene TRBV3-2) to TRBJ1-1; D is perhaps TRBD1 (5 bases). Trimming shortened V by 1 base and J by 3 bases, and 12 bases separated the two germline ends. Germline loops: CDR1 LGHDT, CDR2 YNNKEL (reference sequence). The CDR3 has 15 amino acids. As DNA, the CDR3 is TGTGCCAGCAGCCAAGGTGGGTGGGGGGACACTGAAGCTTTCTTT. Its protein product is CASSQGGWGDTEAFF.

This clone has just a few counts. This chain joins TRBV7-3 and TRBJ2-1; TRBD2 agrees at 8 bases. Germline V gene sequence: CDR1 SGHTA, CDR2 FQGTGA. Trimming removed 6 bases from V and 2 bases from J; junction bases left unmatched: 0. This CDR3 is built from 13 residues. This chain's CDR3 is CASSSGTYNEQFF. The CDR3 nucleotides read TGTGCCAGCAGTAGCGGGACCTACAATGAGCAGTTCTTC.

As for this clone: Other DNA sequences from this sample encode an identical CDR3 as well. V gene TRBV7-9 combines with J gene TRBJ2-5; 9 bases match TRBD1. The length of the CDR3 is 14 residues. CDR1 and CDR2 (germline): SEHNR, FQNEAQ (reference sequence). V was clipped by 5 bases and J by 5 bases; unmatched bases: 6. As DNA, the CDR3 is TGTGCCAGCAGCCCCTGGACAGGGGAGGAGACCCAGTACTTC. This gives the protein CASSPWTGEETQYF. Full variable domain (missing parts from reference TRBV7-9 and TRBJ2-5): DTGVSQNPRHKITKRGQNVTFRCDPISEHNRLYWYRQTLGQGPEFLTYFQNEAQLEKSRLLSDRFSAERPKGSFSTLEIQRTEQGDSAMYLCASSPWTGEETQYFGPGTRLLVL.

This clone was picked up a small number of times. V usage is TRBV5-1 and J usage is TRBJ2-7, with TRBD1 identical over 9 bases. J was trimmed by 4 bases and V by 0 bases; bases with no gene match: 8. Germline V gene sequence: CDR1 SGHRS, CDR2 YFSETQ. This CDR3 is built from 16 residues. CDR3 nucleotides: TGCGCCAGCAGCTTGGCCGGTTCTGGACAGGGGTACGAGCAGTACTTC. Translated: CASSLAGSGQGYEQYF.

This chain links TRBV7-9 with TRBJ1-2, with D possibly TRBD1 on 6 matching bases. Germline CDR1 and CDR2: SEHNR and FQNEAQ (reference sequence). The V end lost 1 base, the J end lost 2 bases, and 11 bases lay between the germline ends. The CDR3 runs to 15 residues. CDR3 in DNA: TGTGCCAGCAGCTTAGGACGCCAGGGGAACTATGGCTACACCTTC. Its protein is CASSLGRQGNYGYTF.

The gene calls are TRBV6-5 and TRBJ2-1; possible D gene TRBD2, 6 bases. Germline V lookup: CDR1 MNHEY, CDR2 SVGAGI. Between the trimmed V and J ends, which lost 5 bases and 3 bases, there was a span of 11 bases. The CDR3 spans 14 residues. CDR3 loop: CASSRAGLYNEQFF. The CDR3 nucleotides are TGTGCCAGCAGTCGAGCGGGTCTCTACAATGAGCAGTTCTTC.

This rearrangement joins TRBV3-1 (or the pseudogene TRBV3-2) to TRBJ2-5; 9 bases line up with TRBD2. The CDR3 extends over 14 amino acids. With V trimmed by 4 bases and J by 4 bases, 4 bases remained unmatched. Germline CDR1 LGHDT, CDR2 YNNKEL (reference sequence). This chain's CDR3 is CASSLGTSLETQYF. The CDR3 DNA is TGTGCCAGCAGCCTCGGGACTAGCCTAGAGACCCAGTACTTC.

The CDR3 DNA follows: TGTGCCAGCAGTTACTCGTTCCTTAACCAAGAGACCCAGTACTTC. It codes for CASSYSFLNQETQYF. The chain has TRBV6-2 or TRBV6-3 and TRBJ2-5; D gene ambiguous. Trimming took 0 bases from V and 0 from J, leaving 8 bases between them. Germline V gene data show CDR1 as MNHEY and CDR2 as SVGEGT. The CDR3 is 15 residues long.

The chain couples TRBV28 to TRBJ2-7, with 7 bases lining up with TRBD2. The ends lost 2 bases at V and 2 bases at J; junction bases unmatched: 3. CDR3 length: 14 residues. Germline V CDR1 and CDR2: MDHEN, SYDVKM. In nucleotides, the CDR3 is TGTGCCAGCAGTTTACCTAGCGGTACCTACGAGCAGTACTTC. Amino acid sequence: CASSLPSGTYEQYF.

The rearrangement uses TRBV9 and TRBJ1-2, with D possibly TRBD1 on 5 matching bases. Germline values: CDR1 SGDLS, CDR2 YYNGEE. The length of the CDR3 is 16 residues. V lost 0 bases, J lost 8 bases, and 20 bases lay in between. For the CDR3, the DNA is TGTGCCAGCAGCGTAGCGGGTATCAAGGGGCGAAAAGGCTACACCTTC. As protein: CASSVAGIKGRKGYTF.

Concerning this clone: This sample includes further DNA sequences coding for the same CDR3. The CDR3 bases are TGTGCCAGCAGTTTACAGGGGGGCAACTATGGCTACACCTTC. It yields the protein CASSLQGGNYGYTF. This chain joins TRBV27 and TRBJ1-2; 7 bases are shared with TRBD1. V gave up 2 bases and J gave up 2 bases; unmatched junction bases: 2. The CDR3 is 14 residues long. CDR1 and CDR2 from the germline V gene are MNHEY and SMNVEV (reference sequence).

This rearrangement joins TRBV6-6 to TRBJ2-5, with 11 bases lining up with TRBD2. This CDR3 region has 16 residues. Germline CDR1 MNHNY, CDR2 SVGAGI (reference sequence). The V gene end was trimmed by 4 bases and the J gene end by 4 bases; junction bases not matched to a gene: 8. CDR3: CASSWSSGRARETQYF. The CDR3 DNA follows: TGTGCCAGCAGTTGGAGTAGCGGGAGGGCCAGAGAGACCCAGTACTTC.

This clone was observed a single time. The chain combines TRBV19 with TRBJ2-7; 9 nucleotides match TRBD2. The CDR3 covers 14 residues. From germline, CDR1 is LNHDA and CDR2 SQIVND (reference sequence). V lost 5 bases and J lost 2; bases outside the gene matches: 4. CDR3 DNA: TGTGCCAGTAGTGTTAGCGGGGGAGCCTACGAGCAGTACTTC. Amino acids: CASSVSGGAYEQYF. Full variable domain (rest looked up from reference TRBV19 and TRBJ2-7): DGGITQSPKYLFRKEGQNVTLSCEQNLNHDAMYWYRQDPGQGLRLIYYSQIVNDFQKGDIAEGYSVSREKKESFPLTVTSAQKNPTAFYLCASSVSGGAYEQYFGPGTRLTVT.

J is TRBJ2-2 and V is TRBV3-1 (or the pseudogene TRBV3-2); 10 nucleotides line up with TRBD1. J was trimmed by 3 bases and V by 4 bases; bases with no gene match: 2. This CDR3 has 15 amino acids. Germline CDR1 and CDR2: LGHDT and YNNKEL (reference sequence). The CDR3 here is CASSPGTGDTGELFF. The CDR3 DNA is TGTGCCAGCAGCCCCGGGACAGGGGACACCGGGGAGCTGTTTTTT.

CDR3 in amino acids: CASRVTGISTDTQYF. CDR3 DNA: TGTGCCAGCAGAGTAACAGGGATCAGCACAGATACGCAGTATTTT. V usage is TRBV2 and J usage is TRBJ2-3, with D possibly TRBD1 on 6 matching bases. The CDR3 is 15 residues long. The V gene lost 6 bases and the J gene lost 0 bases, with 13 bases spanning the gap. Germline V gene lookup returns CDR1 SNHLY and CDR2 FYNNEI. The full variable domain, its missing parts supplied by reference TRBV2 and TRBJ2-3, is EPEVTQTPSHQVTQMGQEVILRCVPISNHLYFYWYRQILGQKVEFLVSFYNNEISEKSEIFDDQFSVERPDGSNFTLKIRSTKLEDSAMYFCASRVTGISTDTQYFGPGTRLTVL.

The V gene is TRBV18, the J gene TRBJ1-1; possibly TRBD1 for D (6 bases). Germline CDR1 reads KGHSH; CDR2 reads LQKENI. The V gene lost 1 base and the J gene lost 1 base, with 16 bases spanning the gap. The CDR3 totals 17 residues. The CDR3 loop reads CASSPQGGGGANTEAFF. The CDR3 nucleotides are TGTGCCAGCTCACCACAGGGAGGGGGGGGCGCGAACACTGAAGCTTTCTTT.

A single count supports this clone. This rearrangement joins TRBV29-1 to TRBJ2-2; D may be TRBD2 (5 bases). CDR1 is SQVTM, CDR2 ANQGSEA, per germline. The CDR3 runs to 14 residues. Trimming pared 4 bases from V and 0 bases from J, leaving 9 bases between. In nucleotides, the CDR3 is TGCAGCGTTGGGAGGACGGCGAACACCGGGGAGCTGTTTTTT. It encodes CSVGRTANTGELFF.